This entry lists 23 T cell receptor beta chains sequenced from one sample in a study of T-cell reconstitution after alpha-beta-depleted transplantation in children. Preparation of the TCRbeta library was carried out with unique molecular identifiers. TCRdb re-derived calls from the PCR reads in MiXCR, one entry per CDR3 protein. The table includes 98,000 or so distinct CDR3 sequences, approximately 6.9% detected once. This material consisted of PBMCs, mostly from graft donor cells, taken 360 days after TCRalphabeta/CD19-depleted stem cell transplant. The receptors shown here come from a male patient under 10 years old who had a stem cell transplant for acute lymphoblastic leukemia, so the T cells may come from the graft donor.

This clonotype was seen a few times. The chain employs TRBV29-1 and TRBJ1-5; D gene ambiguous. From germline, CDR1 is SQVTM and CDR2 ANQGSEA. The CDR3 runs to 12 residues. V was shortened by 4 bases and J by 7 bases, with 11 bases between the two germline ends. CDR3 sequence reads: CSVAYPGQPQHF. The CDR3 DNA reads TGCAGCGTTGCGTACCCAGGACAGCCCCAGCATTTT.

This clonotype was recorded many times. The gene calls are TRBV11-2 and TRBJ2-1, with 9 bases matching TRBD1. After removal of 5 bases from V and 5 bases from J, the junction contained 7 bases not matched to a gene. Germline V gene data show CDR1 as SGHAT and CDR2 as FQNNGV. CDR3 length equals 15 residues. The CDR3 is CASSLRDRVHNEQFF. The CDR3 coding sequence is TGTGCCAGCAGCCTCCGGGACAGGGTACACAATGAGCAGTTCTTC.

The gene calls are TRBV9 and TRBJ2-7; perhaps TRBD1 as D (5 bases). In germline, CDR1 is SGDLS, CDR2 YYNGEE. Trimming cost V 0 bases and J 4 bases, with 20 bases left between them. The CDR3 is 17 residues long. CDR3 coding DNA: TGTGCCAGCAGCGTAGAGGGGCAACTCGGGCCTCCATACGAGCAGTACTTC. Amino acid sequence: CASSVEGQLGPPYEQYF.

V usage is TRBV24-1 and J usage is TRBJ2-3, with D possibly matching TRBD2 (6 bases). The CDR3 consists of 16 residues. Trimming took 4 bases from V and 0 from J, leaving 13 bases between them. Germline lookup yields CDR1 KGHDR and CDR2 SFDVKD. CDR3 protein: CATSDRGTGSTDTQYF. Written as DNA, the CDR3 is TGTGCCACCAGTGACCGAGGGACTGGTAGCACAGATACGCAGTATTTT.

Ten or more counts support this clonotype. The chain couples TRBV7-2 to TRBJ1-1, with D possibly TRBD1 on 6 matching bases. The CDR3 extends over 13 amino acids. Per the germline V gene, CDR1 is SGHTA and CDR2 is FQGNSA. V was cut by 1 base and J by 10 bases, with 13 bases left in between. This CDR3 reads CASSLGSGTRAFF. DNA for the CDR3: TGTGCCAGCAGCTTAGGCTCAGGGACAAGAGCTTTCTTT.

This chain uses TRBV2 with TRBJ1-6; possible D gene TRBD1, 5 bases. Trimming removed 1 base from V and 0 bases from J, with 19 bases in between. This CDR3 has 20 amino acids. The germline CDR1 and CDR2 sequences are SNHLY and FYNNEI. CDR3 protein: CASSEGGRFHRSSYNSPLHF. CDR3 bases: TGTGCCAGCAGTGAAGGGGGCAGGTTTCATCGGAGCTCCTATAATTCACCCCTCCACTTT.

This clonotype has a handful of counts. The rearrangement uses TRBV11-2 and TRBJ2-5; TRBD1 aligns across 10 bases. The CDR3 totals 18 residues. V dropped 6 bases and J dropped 0; count of bases not matched to a gene: 13. From germline, CDR1 is SGHAT and CDR2 FQNNGV. The chain's CDR3 is CASRSRDRGLSYQETQYF. The CDR3 region has the DNA TGTGCCAGCAGGTCCCGGGACAGGGGTCTCTCGTACCAAGAGACCCAGTACTTC.

This clonotype was observed a handful of times. The chain carries TRBV3-1 and TRBJ2-1; TRBD2 aligns across 10 bases. In germline, CDR1 is LGHDT, CDR2 YNNKEL (reference sequence). After removal of 0 bases from V and 7 bases from J, the junction contained 12 bases not matched to a gene. This CDR3 comprises 18 residues. The CDR3 nucleotides are TGTGCCAGCAGCCAAGAAAATCCCCTAGCGGGGGCGTCGAATGAGCAGTTCTTC. Its protein is CASSQENPLAGASNEQFF.

This clonotype was observed many times. The chain carries TRBV7-8 and TRBJ2-2; TRBD2 agrees at 10 bases. Germline values: CDR1 SGHVS, CDR2 FQNEAQ. This CDR3 is built from 16 residues. V was pared by 9 bases and J by 3 bases, with 10 bases of the junction left unmatched. CDR3 region: CARGAGTSVYTGELFF. The DNA for the CDR3 is TGTGCCAGGGGGGCCGGGACTAGCGTTTACACCGGGGAGCTGTTTTTT.

Regarding this clonotype: The limits of the CDR3 on the DNA are not certain, so only TCRdb's listed CDR3 is given. The J gene is TRBJ1-2, the V gene TRBV4-2; the D call of TRBD1 is as the table states it, not checked on the DNA. The CDR3 extends over 13 residues, inclusive of both ends. Germline V gene data show CDR1 as LGHNA and CDR2 as YNFKEQ. CDR3 protein: CAMGPGLYCCYTF.

This clonotype was seen repeatedly, ten times or more. The V call is TRBV5-1, the J call TRBJ1-1; D perhaps matches TRBD1 (6 bases). V was pared by 5 bases and J by 1 base, with 9 bases between. Germline CDR1 SGHRS, CDR2 YFSETQ. The CDR3 is 13 residues long. CDR3 in DNA: TGCGCCAGCAGGGGACAACCGAACACTGAAGCTTTCTTT. Its translation: CASRGQPNTEAFF.

In its sample, this clonotype was seen many times. The chain links TRBV7-2 to TRBJ2-1, with 13 bases aligning to TRBD2. The V gene end was trimmed by 8 bases and the J gene end by 7 bases; junction bases not matched to a gene: 8. The CDR3 extends over 15 amino acids. CDR1 and CDR2 (germline): SGHTA, FQGNSA. The CDR3 reads CASHLTSGGTNEQFF. The CDR3 DNA reads TGTGCCAGCCACTTGACTAGCGGGGGGACAAATGAGCAGTTCTTC. Based on the CDR3 plus reference TRBV7-2 and TRBJ2-1, the full variable domain is GAGVSQSPSNKVTEKGKDVELRCDPISGHTALYWYRQSLGQGLEFLIYFQGNSAPDKSGLPSDRFSAERTGGSVSTLTIQRTQQEDSAVYLCASHLTSGGTNEQFFGPGTRLTVL.

The chain joins TRBV20-1 to TRBJ2-4; tentative D call: TRBD2 (5 bases). The CDR3 is 13 residues long. The germline V gene has CDR1 DFQATT and CDR2 SNEGSKA (reference sequence). Deletions cut 3 bases from V and 0 bases from J, with 6 bases between. The CDR3 loop is CSASGLAKNIQYF. The CDR3 DNA follows: TGCAGTGCTAGTGGACTAGCCAAAAACATTCAGTACTTC.

This clonotype has only a few counts. CDR3 in amino acids: CASSFHGAGSYEQYF. In DNA, the CDR3 is TGCGCCAGCAGTTTCCACGGGGCGGGCTCCTACGAGCAGTACTTC. The chain joins TRBV5-1 to TRBJ2-7; D possibly matches TRBD1 or TRBD2 (5 bases each). This CDR3 has 15 amino acids. V lost 5 bases, J lost 0 bases, and 15 bases lay in between. Germline V gene data show CDR1 as SGHRS and CDR2 as YFSETQ. Combining the CDR3 with reference TRBV5-1 and TRBJ2-7 gives the whole variable domain KAGVTQTPRYLIKTRGQQVTLSCSPISGHRSVSWYQQTPGQGLQFLFEYFSETQRNKGNFPGRFSGRQFSNSRSEMNVSTLELGDSALYLCASSFHGAGSYEQYFGPGTRLTVT.

This clonotype was picked up many times. The chain uses TRBV6-5 and TRBJ2-7; a possible D gene is TRBD2 (6 bases). Deletions cut 5 bases from V and 4 bases from J, with 12 bases between. This CDR3 is built from 13 residues. Per the germline V gene, CDR1 is MNHEY and CDR2 is SVGAGI. The CDR3 spells CASSPTRPYEQYF. DNA of the CDR3: TGTGCCAGCAGTCCGACTAGGCCTTACGAGCAGTACTTC.

This clonotype was seen ten or more times. The rearrangement uses TRBV27 and TRBJ2-7, with TRBD2 identical over 12 bases. Germline V gene lookup returns CDR1 MNHEY and CDR2 SMNVEV (reference sequence). The trim removed 0 bases at V and 3 bases at J, leaving 3 bases unmatched. The CDR3 contains 16 residues. CDR3 bases: TGTGCCAGCAGTTTATCTGCTAGCGGGAGGGGCTACGAGCAGTACTTC. The encoded protein is CASSLSASGRGYEQYF.

This clonotype was seen only a few times. The CDR3 reads CASSQELAGAGDTQYF. As DNA, the CDR3 is TGCGCCAGCAGCCAAGAACTAGCGGGGGCAGGGGATACGCAGTATTTT. This chain connects TRBV4-3 to TRBJ2-3; 11 bases fit TRBD2. There are 16 residues in the CDR3. After removal of 0 bases from V and 6 bases from J, the junction contained 5 bases not matched to a gene. CDR1 is LGHNA and CDR2 is YSLEER in the germline V gene.

This clonotype came up many times. This rearrangement joins TRBV7-9 to TRBJ2-7; a possible D gene is TRBD2 (6 bases). The V gene lost 1 base and the J gene lost 7 bases, with 20 bases spanning the gap. The CDR3 has 16 residues. In germline, CDR1 is SEHNR, CDR2 FQNEAQ (reference sequence). CDR3 amino acids: CASSLGSGGKPYEQYF. The CDR3 nucleotides read TGTGCCAGCAGCTTAGGGAGTGGCGGGAAACCTTATGAGCAGTACTTC.

The rearrangement joins TRBV6-4 to TRBJ2-1; possibly TRBD1 for D (6 bases). From germline, CDR1 is MRHNA and CDR2 SNTAGT. The length of the CDR3 is 11 residues. Trimming pared 6 bases from V and 6 bases from J, leaving 6 bases between. The CDR3 nucleotides are TGTGCCAGCAGGGACAGCAATGAGCAGTTCTTC. Amino acid sequence: CASRDSNEQFF.

This clonotype occurred a few times. The J gene is TRBJ1-4, the V gene TRBV12-3 or TRBV12-4; D unclear. V dropped 6 bases and J dropped 5 bases, with 7 bases sitting between them. The CDR3 extends over 12 amino acids. CDR3 DNA: TGTGCCAGCAGCCTCCTAAATGAAAAACTGTTTTTT. Translating gives CASSLLNEKLFF.

This clonotype was counted many times. The chain carries TRBV7-8 and TRBJ1-2, with D tentatively TRBD1 (6 bases). The CDR3 runs 14 residues. Trimming stripped 1 base from V and 4 bases from J, with 10 bases between. Germline V gene sequence: CDR1 SGHVS, CDR2 FQNEAQ. CDR3 coding DNA: TGTGCCAGCAGCTTAGGACAGGCCGTCTATGGCTACACCTTC. It encodes CASSLGQAVYGYTF.

This clonotype has a count of ten or more. The chain employs TRBV29-1 and TRBJ2-7, with D possibly matching TRBD2 (6 bases). The CDR3 is 13 residues long. Per the germline V gene, CDR1 is SQVTM and CDR2 is ANQGSEA. V lost 8 bases to trimming and J lost 1 base, with 15 bases between them. The CDR3 DNA sequence: TGCAGCTGGAGCGGAGGGGATTCCTACGAGCAGTACTTC. Its protein product is CSWSGGDSYEQYF.

This clonotype has only a few counts. This sequence joins TRBV18 and TRBJ1-4; tentative D call: TRBD1 (5 bases). Germline CDR1 and CDR2: KGHSH and LQKENI. The CDR3 runs 15 residues. The V gene lost 0 bases and the J gene lost 7 bases, with 12 bases spanning the gap. CDR3 region: CASSPPTVKGEKLFF. The DNA of the CDR3 is TGTGCCAGCTCACCACCGACAGTAAAGGGTGAAAAACTGTTTTTT. The full variable domain, with the rest looked up from reference TRBV18 and TRBJ1-4, is NAGVMQNPRHLVRRRGQEARLRCSPMKGHSHVYWYRQLPEEGLKFMVYLQKENIIDESGMPKERFSAEFPKEGPSILRIQQVVRGDSAAYFCASSPPTVKGEKLFFGSGTQLSVL.